This T cell receptor (beta chain) was identified in a study of control samples from healthy donors and cancer patients. The V gene end was trimmed by 5 bases and the J gene end by 0 bases; junction bases not matched to a gene: 4. Germline V gene data show CDR1 as MNHEY and CDR2 as SVGEGT. CDR3 size: 14 residues. TCRdb keeps only in-frame clones here, not all; method: immunoSEQ multiplex PCR. The sample yields 150,000 to 200,000 clones, roughly nine tenths seen once. The specimen was blood. This clonotype originated in a woman in her 30s in good health. The gene calls are TRBV6-2 or TRBV6-3 and TRBJ2-7; 7 nucleotides align to TRBD2. CDR3 bases: TGTGCCAGCAGTCGACTAGCCCCCTCCTACGAGCAGTACTTC. Its translation is CASSRLAPSYEQYF.